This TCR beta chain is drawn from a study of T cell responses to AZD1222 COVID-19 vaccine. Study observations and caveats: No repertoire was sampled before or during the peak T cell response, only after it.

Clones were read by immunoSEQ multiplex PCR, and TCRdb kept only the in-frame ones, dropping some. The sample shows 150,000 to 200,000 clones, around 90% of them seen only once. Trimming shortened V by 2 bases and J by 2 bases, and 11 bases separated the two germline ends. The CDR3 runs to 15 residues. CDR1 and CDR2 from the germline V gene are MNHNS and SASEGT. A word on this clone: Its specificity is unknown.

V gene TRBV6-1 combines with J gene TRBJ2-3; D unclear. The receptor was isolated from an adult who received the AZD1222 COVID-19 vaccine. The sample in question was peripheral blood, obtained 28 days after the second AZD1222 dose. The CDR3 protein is CASSEYYSNTDTQYF. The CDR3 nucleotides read TGTGCCAGCAGTGAATATTACAGCAACACAGATACGCAGTATTTT.